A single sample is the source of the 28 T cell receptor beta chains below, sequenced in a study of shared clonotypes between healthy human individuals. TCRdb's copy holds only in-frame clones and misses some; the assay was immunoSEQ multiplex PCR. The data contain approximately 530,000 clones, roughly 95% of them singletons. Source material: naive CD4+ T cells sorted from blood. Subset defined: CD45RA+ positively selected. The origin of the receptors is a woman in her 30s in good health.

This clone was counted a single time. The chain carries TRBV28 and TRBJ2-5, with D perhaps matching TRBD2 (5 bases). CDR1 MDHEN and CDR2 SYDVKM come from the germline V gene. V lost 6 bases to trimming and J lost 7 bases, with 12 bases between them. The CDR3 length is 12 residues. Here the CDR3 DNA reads TGTGCCAGCAGCCCTACGGCGGGGACCCAGTACTTC. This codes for CASSPTAGTQYF.

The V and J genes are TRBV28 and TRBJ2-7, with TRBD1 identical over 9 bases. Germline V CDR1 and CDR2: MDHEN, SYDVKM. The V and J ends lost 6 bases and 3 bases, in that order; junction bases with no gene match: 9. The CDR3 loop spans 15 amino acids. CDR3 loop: CASSFGGDRVYEQYF. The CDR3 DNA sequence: TGTGCCAGCAGCTTTGGGGGGGACAGGGTCTACGAGCAGTACTTC.

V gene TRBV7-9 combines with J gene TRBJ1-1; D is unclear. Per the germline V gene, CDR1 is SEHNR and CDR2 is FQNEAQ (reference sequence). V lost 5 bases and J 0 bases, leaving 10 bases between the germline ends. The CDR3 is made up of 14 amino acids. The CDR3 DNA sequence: TGTGCCAGCAGCCACAGCATTCTGAACACTGAAGCTTTCTTT. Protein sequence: CASSHSILNTEAFF.

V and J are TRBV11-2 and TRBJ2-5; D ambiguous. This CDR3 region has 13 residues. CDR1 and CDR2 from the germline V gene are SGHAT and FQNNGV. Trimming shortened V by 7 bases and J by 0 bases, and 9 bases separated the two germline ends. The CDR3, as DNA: TGTGCCAGCACCGGACGCCACCAAGAGACCCAGTACTTC. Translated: CASTGRHQETQYF.

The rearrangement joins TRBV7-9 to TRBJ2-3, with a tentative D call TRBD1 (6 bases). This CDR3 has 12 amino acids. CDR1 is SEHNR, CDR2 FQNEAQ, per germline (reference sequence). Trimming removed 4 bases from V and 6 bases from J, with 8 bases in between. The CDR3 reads CASSYRVDTQYF. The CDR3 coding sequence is TGTGCCAGCAGCTACAGGGTGGATACGCAGTATTTT.

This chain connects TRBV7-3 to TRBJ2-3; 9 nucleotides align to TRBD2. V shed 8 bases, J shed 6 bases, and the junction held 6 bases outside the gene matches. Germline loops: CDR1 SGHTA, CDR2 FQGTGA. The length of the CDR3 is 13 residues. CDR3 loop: CASGGAGGDTQYF. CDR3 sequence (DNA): TGTGCCAGCGGTGGGGCGGGAGGGGATACGCAGTATTTT.

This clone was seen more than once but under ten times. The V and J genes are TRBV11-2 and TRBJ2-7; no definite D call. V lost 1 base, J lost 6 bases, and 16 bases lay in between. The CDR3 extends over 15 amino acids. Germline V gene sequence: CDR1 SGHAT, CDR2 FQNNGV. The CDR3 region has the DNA TGTGCCAGCAGCTTAGCCACGGATGGGGATCTCGAGCAGTACTTC. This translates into CASSLATDGDLEQYF.

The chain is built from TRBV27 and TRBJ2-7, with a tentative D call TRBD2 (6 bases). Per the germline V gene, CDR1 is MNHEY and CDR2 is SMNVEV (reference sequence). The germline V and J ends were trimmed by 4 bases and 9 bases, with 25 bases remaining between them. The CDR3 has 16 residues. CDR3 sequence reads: CASSWSFGGERLGQYF. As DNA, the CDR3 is TGTGCCAGCAGTTGGAGTTTTGGAGGGGAGAGGTTGGGGCAGTACTTC.

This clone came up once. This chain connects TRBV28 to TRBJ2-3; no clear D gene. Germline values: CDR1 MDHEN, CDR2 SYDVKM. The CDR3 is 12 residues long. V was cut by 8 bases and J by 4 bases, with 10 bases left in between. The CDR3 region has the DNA TGTGCCAGCGGGTCTGCCGCAGATACGCAGTATTTT. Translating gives CASGSAADTQYF.

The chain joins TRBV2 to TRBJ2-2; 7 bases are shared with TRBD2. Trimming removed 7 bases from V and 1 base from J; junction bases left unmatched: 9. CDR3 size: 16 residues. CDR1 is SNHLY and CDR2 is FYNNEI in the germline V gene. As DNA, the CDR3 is TGTGCCAGCAAGTTGGAGGGAGGGAGGAACACCGGGGAGCTGTTTTTT. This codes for CASKLEGGRNTGELFF.

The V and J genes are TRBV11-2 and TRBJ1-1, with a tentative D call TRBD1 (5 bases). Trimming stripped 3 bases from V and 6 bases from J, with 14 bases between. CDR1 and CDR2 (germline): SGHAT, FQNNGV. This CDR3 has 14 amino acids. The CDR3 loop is CASSFWGGGAEAFF. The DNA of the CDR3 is TGTGCCAGCAGCTTTTGGGGCGGAGGGGCTGAAGCTTTCTTT.

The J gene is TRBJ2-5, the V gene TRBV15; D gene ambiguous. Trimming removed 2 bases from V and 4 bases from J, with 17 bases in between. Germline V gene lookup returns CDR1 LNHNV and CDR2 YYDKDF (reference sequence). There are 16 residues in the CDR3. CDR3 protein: CATSRQPFGVGETQYF. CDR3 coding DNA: TGTGCCACCAGCAGACAGCCATTTGGGGTTGGAGAGACCCAGTACTTC.

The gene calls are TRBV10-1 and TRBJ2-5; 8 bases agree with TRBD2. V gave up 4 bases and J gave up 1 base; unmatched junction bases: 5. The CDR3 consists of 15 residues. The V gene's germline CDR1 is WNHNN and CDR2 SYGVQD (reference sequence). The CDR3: CASSGAGDSQETQYF. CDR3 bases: TGCGCCAGCAGTGGAGCGGGAGATAGCCAAGAGACCCAGTACTTC.

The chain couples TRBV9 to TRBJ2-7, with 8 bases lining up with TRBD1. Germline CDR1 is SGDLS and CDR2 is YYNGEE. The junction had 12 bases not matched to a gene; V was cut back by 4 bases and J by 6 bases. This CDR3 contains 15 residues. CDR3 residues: CASSRGQAGAAEQYF. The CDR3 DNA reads TGTGCCAGCAGCAGGGGACAGGCTGGGGCTGCCGAGCAGTACTTC.

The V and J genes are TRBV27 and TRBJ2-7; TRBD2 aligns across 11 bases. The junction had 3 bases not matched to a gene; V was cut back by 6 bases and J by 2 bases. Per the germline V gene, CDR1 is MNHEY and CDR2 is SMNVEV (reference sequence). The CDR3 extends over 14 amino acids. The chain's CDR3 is CASSNSGRAYEQYF. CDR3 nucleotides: TGTGCCAGCAGCAATAGCGGGAGGGCCTACGAGCAGTACTTC.

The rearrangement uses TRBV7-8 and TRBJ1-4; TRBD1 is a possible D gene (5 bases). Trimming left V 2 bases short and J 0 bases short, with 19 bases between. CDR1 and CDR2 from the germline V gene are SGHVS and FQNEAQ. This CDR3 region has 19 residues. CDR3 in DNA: TGTGCCAGCAGCTTAAGGGCAGGGAGGCCGAAATCAACTAATGAAAAACTGTTTTTT. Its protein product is CASSLRAGRPKSTNEKLFF. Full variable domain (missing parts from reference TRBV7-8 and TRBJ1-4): GAGVSQSPRYKVAKRGQDVALRCDPISGHVSLFWYQQALGQGPEFLTYFQNEAQLDKSGLPSDRFFAERPEGSVSTLKIQRTQQEDSAVYLCASSLRAGRPKSTNEKLFFGSGTQLSVL.

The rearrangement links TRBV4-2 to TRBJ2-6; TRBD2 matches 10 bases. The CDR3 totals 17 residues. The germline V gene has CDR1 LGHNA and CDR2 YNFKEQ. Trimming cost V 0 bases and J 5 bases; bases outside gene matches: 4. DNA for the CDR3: TGTGCCAGCAGCCAAGACGCTAGCGGGAGTAGGGCCAACGTCCTGACTTTC. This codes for CASSQDASGSRANVLTF.

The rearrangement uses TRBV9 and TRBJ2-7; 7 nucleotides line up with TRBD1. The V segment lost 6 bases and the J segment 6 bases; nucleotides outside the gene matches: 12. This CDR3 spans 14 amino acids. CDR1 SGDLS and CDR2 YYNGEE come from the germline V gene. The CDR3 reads CASTPTGLDGEQYF. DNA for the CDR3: TGTGCCAGCACCCCGACAGGGCTAGATGGCGAGCAGTACTTC.

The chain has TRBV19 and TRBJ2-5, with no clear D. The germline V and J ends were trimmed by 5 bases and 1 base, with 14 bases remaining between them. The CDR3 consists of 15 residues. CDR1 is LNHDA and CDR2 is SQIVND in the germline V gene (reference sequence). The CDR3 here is CASSLLMAAQETQYF. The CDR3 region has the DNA TGTGCCAGTAGTCTGCTGATGGCAGCCCAAGAGACCCAGTACTTC.

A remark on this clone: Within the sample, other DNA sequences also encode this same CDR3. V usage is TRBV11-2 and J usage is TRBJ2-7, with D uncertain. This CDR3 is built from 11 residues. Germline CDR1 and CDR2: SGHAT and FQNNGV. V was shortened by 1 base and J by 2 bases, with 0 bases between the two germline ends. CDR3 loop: CASSLAYEQYF. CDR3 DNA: TGTGCCAGCAGCTTAGCCTACGAGCAGTACTTC. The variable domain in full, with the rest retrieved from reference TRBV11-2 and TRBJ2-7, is EAGVAQSPRYKIIEKRQSVAFWCNPISGHATLYWYQQILGQGPKLLIQFQNNGVVDDSQLPKDRFSAERLKGVDSTLKIQPAKLEDSAVYLCASSLAYEQYFGPGTRLTVT.

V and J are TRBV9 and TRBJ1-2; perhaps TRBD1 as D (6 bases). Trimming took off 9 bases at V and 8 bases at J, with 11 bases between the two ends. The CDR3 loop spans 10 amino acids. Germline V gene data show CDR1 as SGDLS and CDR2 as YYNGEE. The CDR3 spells CATGDWGYTF. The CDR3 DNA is TGTGCCACAGGGGATTGGGGCTACACCTTC. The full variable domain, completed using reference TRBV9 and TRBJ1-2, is DSGVTQTPKHLITATGQRVTLRCSPRSGDLSVYWYQQSLDQGLQFLIQYYNGEERAKGNILERFSAQQFPDLHSELNLSSLELGDSALYFCATGDWGYTFGSGTRLTVV.

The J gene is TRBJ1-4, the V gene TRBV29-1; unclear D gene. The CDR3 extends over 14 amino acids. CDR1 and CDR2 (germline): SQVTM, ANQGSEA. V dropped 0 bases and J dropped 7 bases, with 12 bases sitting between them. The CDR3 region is CSVEDYGSTEKLFF. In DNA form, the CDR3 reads TGCAGCGTTGAAGACTATGGGTCGACTGAAAAACTGTTTTTT.

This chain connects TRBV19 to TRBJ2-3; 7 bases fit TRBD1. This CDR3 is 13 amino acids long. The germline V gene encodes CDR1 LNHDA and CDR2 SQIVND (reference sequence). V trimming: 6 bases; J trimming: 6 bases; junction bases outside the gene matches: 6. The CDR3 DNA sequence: TGTGCCAGTAGCATCCAGGGGGAGGATACGCAGTATTTT. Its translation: CASSIQGEDTQYF.

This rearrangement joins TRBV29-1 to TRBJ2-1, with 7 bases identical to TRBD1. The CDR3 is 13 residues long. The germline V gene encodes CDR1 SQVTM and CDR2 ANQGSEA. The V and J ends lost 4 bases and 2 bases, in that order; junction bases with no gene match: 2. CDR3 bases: TGCAGCGTTGGACAGGGTGCCTACAATGAGCAGTTCTTC. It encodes CSVGQGAYNEQFF.

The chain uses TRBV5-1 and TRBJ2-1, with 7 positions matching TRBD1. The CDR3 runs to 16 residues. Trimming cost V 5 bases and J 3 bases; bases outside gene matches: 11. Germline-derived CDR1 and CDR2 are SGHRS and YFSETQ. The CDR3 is CASRSVRDSVYNEQFF. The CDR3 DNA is TGCGCCAGCAGATCTGTCCGGGACAGCGTCTACAATGAGCAGTTCTTC.

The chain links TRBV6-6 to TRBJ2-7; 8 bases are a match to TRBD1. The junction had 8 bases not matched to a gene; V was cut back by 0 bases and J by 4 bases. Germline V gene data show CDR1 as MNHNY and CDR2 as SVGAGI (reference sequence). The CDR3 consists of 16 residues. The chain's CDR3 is CASSYSSSGGMYEQYF. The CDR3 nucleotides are TGTGCCAGCAGTTACTCGAGTTCAGGGGGCATGTACGAGCAGTACTTC.

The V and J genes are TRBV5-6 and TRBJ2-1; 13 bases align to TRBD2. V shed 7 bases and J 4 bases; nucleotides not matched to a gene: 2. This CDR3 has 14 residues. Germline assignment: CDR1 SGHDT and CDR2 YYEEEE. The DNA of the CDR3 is TGTGCCAGCGAGACTAGCGGGAGGTACAATGAGCAGTTCTTC. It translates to CASETSGRYNEQFF.

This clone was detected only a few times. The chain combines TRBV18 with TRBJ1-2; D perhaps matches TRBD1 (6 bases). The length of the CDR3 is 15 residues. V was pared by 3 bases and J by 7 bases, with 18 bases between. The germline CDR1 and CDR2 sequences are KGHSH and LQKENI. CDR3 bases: TGTGCCAGCTCACCTCCGGGACAAGGTGCGGGTGGCTACACCTTC. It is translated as CASSPPGQGAGGYTF.